Described below is a single T cell receptor beta chain sequence and its context. Libraries were prepared by immunoSEQ multiplex PCR; TCRdb keeps only in-frame clonotypes and omits some of them. The sample records about 120,000 clones, more than 80% being singletons. This sample stems from a study of control samples from healthy donors and cancer patients. Germline V gives CDR1 LNHDA, CDR2 SQIVND (reference sequence). The CDR3 loop spans 13 amino acids. The V end lost 4 bases, the J end lost 6 bases, and 13 bases lay between the germline ends. The sequencing sample was made of blood. The receptor comes from a man between 50 and 59 years old in good health. The V gene is TRBV19, the J gene TRBJ2-7, with D tentatively TRBD1 (6 bases). Written as DNA, the CDR3 is TGTGCCAGTAGTAGCTACAGGGTTGGCGAGCAGTACTTC. Its protein product is CASSSYRVGEQYF. The full variable domain, in which reference TRBV19 and TRBJ2-7 provide the parts outside the CDR3, is DGGITQSPKYLFRKEGQNVTLSCEQNLNHDAMYWYRQDPGQGLRLIYYSQIVNDFQKGDIAEGYSVSREKKESFPLTVTSAQKNPTAFYLCASSSYRVGEQYFGPGTRLTVT.